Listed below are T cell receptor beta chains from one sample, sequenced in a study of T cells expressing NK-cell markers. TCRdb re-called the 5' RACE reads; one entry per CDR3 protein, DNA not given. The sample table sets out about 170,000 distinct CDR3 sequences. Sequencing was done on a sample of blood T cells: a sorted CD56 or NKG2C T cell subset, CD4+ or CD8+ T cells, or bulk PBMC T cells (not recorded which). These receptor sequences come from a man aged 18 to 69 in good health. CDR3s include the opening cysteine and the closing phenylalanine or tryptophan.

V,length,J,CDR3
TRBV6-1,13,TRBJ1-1,CASQGDVYTEAFF
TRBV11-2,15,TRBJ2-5,CASSLGTGYVETQYF
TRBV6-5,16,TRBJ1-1,CASSYAKGWTDTEAFF
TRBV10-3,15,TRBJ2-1,CAISENGGGANEQFF
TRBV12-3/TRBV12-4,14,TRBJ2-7,CASSFSPGAAEQYF
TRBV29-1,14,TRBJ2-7,CSVAARALSYEQYF
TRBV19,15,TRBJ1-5,CASSETGWGNQPQHF
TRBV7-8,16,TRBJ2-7,CASSSKGGRSAYEQYF
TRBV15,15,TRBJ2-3,CATSREGGPTDTQYF
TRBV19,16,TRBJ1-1,CASSISRQGVNTEAFF